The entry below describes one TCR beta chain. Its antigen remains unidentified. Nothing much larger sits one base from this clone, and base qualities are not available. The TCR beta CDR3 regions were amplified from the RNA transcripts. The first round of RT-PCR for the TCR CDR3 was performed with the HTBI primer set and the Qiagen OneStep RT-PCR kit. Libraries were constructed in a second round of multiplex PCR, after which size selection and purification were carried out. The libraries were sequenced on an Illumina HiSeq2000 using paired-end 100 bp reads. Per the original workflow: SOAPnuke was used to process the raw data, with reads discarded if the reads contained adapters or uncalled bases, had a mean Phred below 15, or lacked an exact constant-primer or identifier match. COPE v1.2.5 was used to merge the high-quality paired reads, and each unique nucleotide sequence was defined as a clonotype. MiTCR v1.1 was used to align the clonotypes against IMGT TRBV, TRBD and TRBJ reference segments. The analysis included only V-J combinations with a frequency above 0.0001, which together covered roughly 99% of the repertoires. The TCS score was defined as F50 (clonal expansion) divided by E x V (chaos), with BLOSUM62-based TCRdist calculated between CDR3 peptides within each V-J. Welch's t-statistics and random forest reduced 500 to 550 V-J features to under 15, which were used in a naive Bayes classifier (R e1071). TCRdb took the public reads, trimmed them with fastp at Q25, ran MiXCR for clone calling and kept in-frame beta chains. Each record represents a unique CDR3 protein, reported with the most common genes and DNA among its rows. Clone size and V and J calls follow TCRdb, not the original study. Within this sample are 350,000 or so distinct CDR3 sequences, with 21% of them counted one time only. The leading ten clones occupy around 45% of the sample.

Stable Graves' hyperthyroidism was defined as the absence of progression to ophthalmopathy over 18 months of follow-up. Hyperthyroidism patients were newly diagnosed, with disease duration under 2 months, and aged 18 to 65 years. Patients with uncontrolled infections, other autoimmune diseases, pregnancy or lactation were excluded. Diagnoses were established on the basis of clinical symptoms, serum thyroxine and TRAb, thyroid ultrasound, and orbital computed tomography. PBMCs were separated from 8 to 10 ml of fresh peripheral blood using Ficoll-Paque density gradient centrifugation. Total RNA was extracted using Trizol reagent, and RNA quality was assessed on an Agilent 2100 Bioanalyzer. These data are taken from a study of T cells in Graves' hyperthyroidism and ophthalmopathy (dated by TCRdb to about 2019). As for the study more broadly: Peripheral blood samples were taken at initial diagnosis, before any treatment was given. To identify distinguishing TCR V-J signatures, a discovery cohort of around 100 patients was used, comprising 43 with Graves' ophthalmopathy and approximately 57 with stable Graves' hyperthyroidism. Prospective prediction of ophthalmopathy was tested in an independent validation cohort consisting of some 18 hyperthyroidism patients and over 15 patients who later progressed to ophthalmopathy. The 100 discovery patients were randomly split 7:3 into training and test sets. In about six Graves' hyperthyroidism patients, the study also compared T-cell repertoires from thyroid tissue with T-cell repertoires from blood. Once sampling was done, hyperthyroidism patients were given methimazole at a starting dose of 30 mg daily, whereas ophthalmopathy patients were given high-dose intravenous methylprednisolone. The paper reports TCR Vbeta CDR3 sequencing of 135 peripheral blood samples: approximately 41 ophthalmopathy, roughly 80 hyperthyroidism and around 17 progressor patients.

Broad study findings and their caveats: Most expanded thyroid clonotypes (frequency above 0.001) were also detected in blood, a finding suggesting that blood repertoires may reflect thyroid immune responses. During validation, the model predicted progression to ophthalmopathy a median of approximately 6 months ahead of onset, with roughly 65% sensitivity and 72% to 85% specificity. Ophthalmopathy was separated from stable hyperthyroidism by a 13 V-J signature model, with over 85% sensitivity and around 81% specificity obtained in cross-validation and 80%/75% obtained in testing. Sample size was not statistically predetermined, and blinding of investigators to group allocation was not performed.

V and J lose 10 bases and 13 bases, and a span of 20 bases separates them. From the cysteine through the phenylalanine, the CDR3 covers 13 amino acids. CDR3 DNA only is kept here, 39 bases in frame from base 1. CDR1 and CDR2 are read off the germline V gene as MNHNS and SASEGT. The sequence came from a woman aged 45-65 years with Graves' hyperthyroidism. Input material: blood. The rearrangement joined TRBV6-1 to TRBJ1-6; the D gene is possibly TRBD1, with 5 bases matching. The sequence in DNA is TGTGCCACCCGGAAGGGACTGCTTTCGCCCCTCCACTTT. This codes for CATRKGLLSPLHF.